This TCR beta chain was recovered during a study of vaccination and CD4 T cells after COVID-19. Comment on this clonotype: The antigen is unknown.

At the Johns Hopkins FTIC core, DNA taken from cultured CD4+ T cells was sequenced by way of the Oncomine TCR Beta short-read assay. From CD4+ T cells that had been cultured, genomic DNA was extracted. TCRdb re-derived calls from the PCR reads in MiXCR, one entry per CDR3 protein. This sample has some 20,000 distinct CDR3 sequences, with approximately 60% found just once. The treatment was: roughly 10-day PBMC culture with coronavirus spike peptide pools or control peptides (ViraFEST assay). The TCR comes from a human donor who had recovered from COVID-19. The sample comprised CD4+ T cells from blood, cultured in vitro.

CDR3 sequence: CASSGDLGNEQFF. The CDR3 DNA reads as TGTGCCAGCAGTGGGGACCTAGGAAATGAGCAGTTCTTC. J is TRBJ2-1 and V is TRBV2, with D possibly being TRBD1 or TRBD2 (5 bases each). CDR1 is SNHLY and CDR2 is FYNNEI in the germline V gene. The CDR3 length is 13 residues. V was cut by 4 bases and J by 7 bases, with 11 bases left in between.